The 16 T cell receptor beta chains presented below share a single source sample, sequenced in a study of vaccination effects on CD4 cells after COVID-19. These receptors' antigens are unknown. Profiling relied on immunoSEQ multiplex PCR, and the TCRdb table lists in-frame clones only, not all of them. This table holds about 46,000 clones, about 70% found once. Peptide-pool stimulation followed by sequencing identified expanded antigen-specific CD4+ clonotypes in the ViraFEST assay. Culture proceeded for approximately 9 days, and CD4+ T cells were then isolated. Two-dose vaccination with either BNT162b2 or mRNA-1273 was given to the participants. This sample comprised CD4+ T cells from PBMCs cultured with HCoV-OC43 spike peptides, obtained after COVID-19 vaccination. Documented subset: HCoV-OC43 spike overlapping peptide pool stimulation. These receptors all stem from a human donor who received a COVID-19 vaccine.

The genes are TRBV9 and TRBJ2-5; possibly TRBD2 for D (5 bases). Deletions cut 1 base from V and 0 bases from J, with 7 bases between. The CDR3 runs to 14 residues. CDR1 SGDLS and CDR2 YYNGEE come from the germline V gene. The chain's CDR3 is CASSVRGNQETQYF. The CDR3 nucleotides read TGTGCCAGCAGCGTAAGAGGGAACCAAGAGACCCAGTACTTC.

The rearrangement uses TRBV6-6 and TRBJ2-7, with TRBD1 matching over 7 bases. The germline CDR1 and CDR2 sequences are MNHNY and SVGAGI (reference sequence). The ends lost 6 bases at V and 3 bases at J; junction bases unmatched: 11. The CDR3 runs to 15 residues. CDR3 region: CASSRPDRARYEQYF. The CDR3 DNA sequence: TGTGCCAGCAGCCGACCCGACAGGGCCCGCTACGAGCAGTACTTC.

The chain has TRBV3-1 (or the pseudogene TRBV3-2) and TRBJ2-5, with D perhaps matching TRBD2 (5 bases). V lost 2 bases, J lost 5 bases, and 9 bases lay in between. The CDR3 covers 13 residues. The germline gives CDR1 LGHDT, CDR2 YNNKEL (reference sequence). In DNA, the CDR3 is TGTGCCAGCAGCCAAAACGAGCGGGAGACCCAGTACTTC. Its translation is CASSQNERETQYF.

In nucleotides, the CDR3 is TGCGCCAGCAGTGGACGGACAGGGGCCTATGATGGCTACACCTTC. As protein: CASSGRTGAYDGYTF. This rearrangement joins TRBV10-1 to TRBJ1-2; 9 nucleotides agree with TRBD1. Trimming removed 4 bases from V and 6 bases from J; junction bases left unmatched: 9. Germline V lookup: CDR1 WNHNN, CDR2 SYGVQD (reference sequence). The CDR3 contains 15 residues.

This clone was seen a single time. DNA of the CDR3: TGCGCCAGCAGCTTGGAAGGGGGGCTCATCTCCTACAATGAGCAGTTCTTC. As protein: CASSLEGGLISYNEQFF. V and J are TRBV5-1 and TRBJ2-1; D is tentatively TRBD1 or TRBD2 (6 bases each). Germline V CDR1 and CDR2: SGHRS, YFSETQ. The ends were cut back, 0 bases at V and 0 bases at J, with 13 bases in the middle. This CDR3 has 17 residues.

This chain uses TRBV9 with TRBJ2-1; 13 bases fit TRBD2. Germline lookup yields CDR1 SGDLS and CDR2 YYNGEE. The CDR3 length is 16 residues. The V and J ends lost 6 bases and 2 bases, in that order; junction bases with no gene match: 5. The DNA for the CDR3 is TGTGCCAGCACCAGGACTAGCGGGAGAGCCTACAATGAGCAGTTCTTC. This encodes CASTRTSGRAYNEQFF.

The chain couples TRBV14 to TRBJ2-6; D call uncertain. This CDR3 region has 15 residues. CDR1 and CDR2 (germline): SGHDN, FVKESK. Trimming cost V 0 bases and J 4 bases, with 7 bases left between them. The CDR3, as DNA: TGTGCCAGCAGCCAAGATGGAACCGGGGCCAACGTCCTGACTTTC. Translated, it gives CASSQDGTGANVLTF.

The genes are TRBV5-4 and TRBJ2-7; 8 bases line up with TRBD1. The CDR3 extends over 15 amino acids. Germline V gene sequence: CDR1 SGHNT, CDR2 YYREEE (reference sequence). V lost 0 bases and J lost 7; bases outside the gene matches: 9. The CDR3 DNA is TGTGCCAGCAGCTTGGACAGGGGGACAGCGAATGAGCAGTACTTC. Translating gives CASSLDRGTANEQYF. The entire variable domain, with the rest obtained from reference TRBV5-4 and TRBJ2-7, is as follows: ETGVTQSPTHLIKTRGQQVTLRCSSQSGHNTVSWYQQALGQGPQFIFQYYREEENGRGNFPPRFSGLQFPNYSSELNVNALELDDSALYLCASSLDRGTANEQYFGPGTRLTVT.

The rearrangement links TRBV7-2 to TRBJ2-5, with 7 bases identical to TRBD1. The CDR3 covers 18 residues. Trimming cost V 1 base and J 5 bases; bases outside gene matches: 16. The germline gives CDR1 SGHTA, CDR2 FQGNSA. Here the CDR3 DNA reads TGTGCCAGCAGCTTAGTGACCCGAGGGGGCCCCCTGGGGGAGACCCAGTACTTC. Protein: CASSLVTRGGPLGETQYF.

The CDR3 protein is CAWTFSPGTGYTF. DNA of the CDR3: TGTGCCTGGACATTCAGCCCTGGAACTGGCTACACCTTC. The chain links TRBV30 to TRBJ1-2; the D is unclear. The V and J ends lost 4 bases and 7 bases respectively, with 16 bases between them. The CDR3 sequence is 13 residues long. Germline V gives CDR1 GTSNPN, CDR2 SVGIG (reference sequence).

This CDR3 reads CASSLSRGGVYNEQFF. CDR3 nucleotides: TGCGCCAGCAGCTTGTCTCGGGGAGGCGTCTACAATGAGCAGTTCTTC. V gene TRBV5-1 combines with J gene TRBJ2-1, with D possibly TRBD2 on 6 matching bases. The length of the CDR3 is 16 residues. With 1 base removed from V and 3 bases from J, the gap between germline ends came to 14 bases. Germline CDR1 SGHRS, CDR2 YFSETQ.

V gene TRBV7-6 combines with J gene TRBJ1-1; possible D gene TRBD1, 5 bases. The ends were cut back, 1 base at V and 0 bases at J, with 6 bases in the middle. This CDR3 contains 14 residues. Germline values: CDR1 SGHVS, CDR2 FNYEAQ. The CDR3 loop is CASSLGQLNTEAFF. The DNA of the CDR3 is TGTGCCAGCAGCTTAGGACAGCTGAACACTGAAGCTTTCTTT.

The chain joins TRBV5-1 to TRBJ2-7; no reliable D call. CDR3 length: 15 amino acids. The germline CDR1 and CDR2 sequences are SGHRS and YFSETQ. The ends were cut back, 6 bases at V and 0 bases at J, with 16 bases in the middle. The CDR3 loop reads CASTHSPSSSYEQYF. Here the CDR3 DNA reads TGCGCCAGCACCCATTCCCCATCGAGCTCCTACGAGCAGTACTTC.

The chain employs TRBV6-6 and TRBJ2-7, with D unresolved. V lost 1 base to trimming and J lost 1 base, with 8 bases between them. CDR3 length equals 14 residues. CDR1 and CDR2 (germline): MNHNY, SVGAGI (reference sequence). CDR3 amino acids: CASSYLKESYEQYF. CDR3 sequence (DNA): TGTGCCAGCAGTTACTTGAAGGAGTCCTACGAGCAGTACTTC.

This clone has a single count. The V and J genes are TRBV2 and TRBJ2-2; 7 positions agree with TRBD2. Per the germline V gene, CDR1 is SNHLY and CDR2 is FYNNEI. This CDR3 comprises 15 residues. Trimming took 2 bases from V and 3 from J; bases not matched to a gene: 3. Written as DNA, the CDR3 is TGTGCCAGCAGTGAAAATAGCGGGTACACCGGGGAGCTGTTTTTT. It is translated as CASSENSGYTGELFF.

The CDR3 is CSVVTVQSVGAQYF. As DNA, the CDR3 is TGCAGCGTTGTCACGGTACAGAGCGTAGGGGCGCAGTATTTT. This chain links TRBV29-1 with TRBJ2-3; D may be TRBD1 (5 bases). V gave up 4 bases and J gave up 10 bases, with 21 bases separating them. Germline V CDR1 and CDR2: SQVTM, ANQGSEA. The CDR3 totals 14 residues.